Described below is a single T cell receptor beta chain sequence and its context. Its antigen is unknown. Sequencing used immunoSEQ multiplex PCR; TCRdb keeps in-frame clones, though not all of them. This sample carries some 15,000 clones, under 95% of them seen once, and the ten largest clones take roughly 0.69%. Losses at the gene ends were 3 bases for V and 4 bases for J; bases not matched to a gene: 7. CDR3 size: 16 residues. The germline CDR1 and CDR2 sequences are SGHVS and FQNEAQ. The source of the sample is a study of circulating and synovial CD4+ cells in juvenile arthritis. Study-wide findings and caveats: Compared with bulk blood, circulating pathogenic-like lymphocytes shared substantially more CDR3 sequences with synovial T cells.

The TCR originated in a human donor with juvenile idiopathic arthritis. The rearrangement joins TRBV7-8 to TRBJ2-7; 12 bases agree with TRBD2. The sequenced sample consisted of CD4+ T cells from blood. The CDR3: CASSLLLGTSGYEQYF. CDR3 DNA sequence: TGTGCCAGCAGCTTGCTACTCGGGACTAGCGGGTACGAGCAGTACTTC.